These 28 T cell receptor beta chains share one sample of origin, sequenced in a study of blood T cells in healthy people across ages. Then a second PCR, running roughly 6 to 12 cycles, was carried out with a sample-barcoded 5' primer and a J-beta primer mix. One entry per CDR3 protein results from TCRdb running MiXCR on the 5' RACE reads. The sample has approximately 1.5 million distinct CDR3 sequences, about 31% seen once; the top ten hold around 10%. The sample consisted of blood. All receptors come from a woman younger than 45 in good health.

This clonotype was counted a few times. The rearrangement joins TRBV2 to TRBJ1-6; D is undetermined. In germline, CDR1 is SNHLY, CDR2 FYNNEI. V was trimmed by 2 bases and J by 13 bases, leaving 9 bases between them. This CDR3 has 12 amino acids. CDR3 loop: CASSERNFPLHF. CDR3 DNA: TGTGCCAGCAGTGAACGGAATTTTCCCCTCCACTTT.

The chain has TRBV2 and TRBJ1-6; 8 bases map to TRBD1. After removal of 3 bases from V and 7 bases from J, the junction contained 5 bases not matched to a gene. The germline V gene has CDR1 SNHLY and CDR2 FYNNEI. The CDR3 length is 15 residues. The CDR3 is CASSDDRGGNSPLHF. The CDR3, as DNA: TGTGCCAGCAGTGATGACAGGGGCGGGAATTCACCCCTCCACTTT.

CDR3 nucleotides: TGTGCCAGCAGTACGCACCAGGGGACGGGAGGTTACGAGCAGTACTTC. Translation: CASSTHQGTGGYEQYF. This chain links TRBV27 with TRBJ2-4; TRBD2 is a possible D gene (7 bases). The DNA end lines up better with TRBJ2-7; the J call may be wrong. This CDR3 comprises 16 residues. Germline-derived CDR1 and CDR2 are MNHEY and SMNVEV (reference sequence).

The chain has TRBV5-1 and TRBJ1-1, with D tentatively TRBD1 (5 bases). The CDR3 spans 13 residues. The V and J ends lost 5 bases and 6 bases respectively, with 14 bases between them. CDR1 is SGHRS and CDR2 is YFSETQ in the germline V gene. In DNA, the CDR3 is TGCGCCAGCAGACTTGGGAGGGGTCCTGAAGCTTTCTTT. This encodes CASRLGRGPEAFF.

This clonotype was picked up a small number of times. The J gene is TRBJ2-1, the V gene TRBV10-3; the match to TRBD2 covers 8 bases. The CDR3 loop spans 15 amino acids. The junction had 4 bases not matched to a gene; V was cut back by 6 bases and J by 0 bases. Germline CDR1 reads ENHRY; CDR2 reads SYGVKD. The CDR3 sequence is CAIRERGSSYNEQFF. DNA for the CDR3: TGTGCCATCAGGGAGCGGGGGAGCTCCTACAATGAGCAGTTCTTC.

The V call is TRBV11-3, the J call TRBJ2-1, with 8 nucleotides matching TRBD1. The ends lost 1 base at V and 9 bases at J; junction bases unmatched: 5. Germline V lookup: CDR1 SGHNT, CDR2 YENEEA. The CDR3 extends over 14 amino acids. CDR3 sequence reads: CASSLGQGFGEQFF. DNA of the CDR3: TGTGCCAGCAGCTTAGGACAGGGGTTCGGTGAGCAGTTCTTC.

This clonotype was detected ten times or more. This rearrangement joins TRBV7-8 to TRBJ2-1, with TRBD1 matching over 9 bases. Germline V CDR1 and CDR2: SGHVS, FQNEAQ. This CDR3 has 16 residues. Trimming cost V 3 bases and J 2 bases; bases outside gene matches: 5. The DNA for the CDR3 is TGTGCCAGCAGCTTGGGGAGACAGGGGGCCTACAATGAGCAGTTCTTC. Its protein product is CASSLGRQGAYNEQFF.

Many counts were recorded for this clonotype. This chain uses TRBV7-9 with TRBJ2-3; D not certain. V lost 3 bases and J lost 4, with 5 bases in between. The CDR3 has 12 residues. Germline-derived CDR1 and CDR2 are SEHNR and FQNEAQ (reference sequence). The CDR3 is CASSLFSDTQYF. The CDR3 coding sequence is TGTGCCAGCAGCTTGTTTTCAGATACGCAGTATTTT. The full variable domain, rest sourced from reference TRBV7-9 and TRBJ2-3, is DTGVSQNPRHKITKRGQNVTFRCDPISEHNRLYWYRQTLGQGPEFLTYFQNEAQLEKSRLLSDRFSAERPKGSFSTLEIQRTEQGDSAMYLCASSLFSDTQYFGPGTRLTVL.

Only a few counts were recorded for this clonotype. V gene TRBV27 combines with J gene TRBJ2-1; TRBD2 matches at 10 bases. Germline CDR1 and CDR2: MNHEY and SMNVEV (reference sequence). The CDR3 has 16 amino acids. J gave up 7 bases and V 5 bases, and 11 bases lay outside the gene matches. The CDR3 reads CASSPDTSGVGNEQFF. The CDR3 nucleotides read TGTGCCAGCAGTCCCGACACTAGCGGGGTCGGTAATGAGCAGTTCTTC.

V usage is TRBV5-1 and J usage is TRBJ2-3; 13 bases map to TRBD2. The junction had 5 bases not matched to a gene; V was cut back by 2 bases and J by 5 bases. CDR3 size: 16 residues. From germline, CDR1 is SGHRS and CDR2 YFSETQ. CDR3 DNA: TGCGCCAGCAGCTTTGGACTAGCGGGAGTTGTAGATACGCAGTATTTT. This gives the protein CASSFGLAGVVDTQYF.

This clonotype turned up a few times. This chain connects TRBV20-1 to TRBJ1-2; D perhaps matches TRBD1 (6 bases). Trimming pared 4 bases from V and 6 bases from J, leaving 12 bases between. CDR3 length: 12 amino acids. Germline-derived CDR1 and CDR2 are DFQATT and SNEGSKA (reference sequence). This chain's CDR3 is CSAKTGDNGYTF. The CDR3 DNA follows: TGCAGTGCTAAAACCGGGGACAATGGCTACACCTTC.

The CDR3 DNA follows: TGTGCCAGCGTTTACCAGGCCGACCAAGAGACCCAGTACTTC. Its translation is CASVYQADQETQYF. V is TRBV2 and J is TRBJ2-5, with D uncertain. Trimming took off 8 bases at V and 0 bases at J, with 13 bases between the two ends. The germline CDR1 and CDR2 sequences are SNHLY and FYNNEI. This CDR3 comprises 14 residues.

CDR3: CASKYRDRGVGEQFF. CDR3 in DNA: TGTGCCAGCAAGTACCGGGACAGGGGAGTTGGTGAGCAGTTCTTC. The chain recombines TRBV2 with TRBJ2-1; 10 positions agree with TRBD1. This CDR3 has 15 residues. CDR1 and CDR2 from the germline V gene are SNHLY and FYNNEI. V gave up 7 bases and J gave up 9 bases; unmatched junction bases: 12.

The chain recombines TRBV6-2 or TRBV6-3 with TRBJ2-7; D possibly corresponds to TRBD1 (6 bases). V was clipped by 6 bases and J by 2 bases, with 20 bases between them. This CDR3 is built from 16 residues. The germline V gene encodes CDR1 MNHEY and CDR2 SVGEGT. DNA for the CDR3: TGTGCCAGCAGCACCGGCAGGGGAGTTTGGACCTACGAGCAGTACTTC. Encoded protein: CASSTGRGVWTYEQYF.

This clonotype has more than one count but fewer than ten. CDR3 region: CASSLASGVRETQYF. The CDR3 bases are TGCGCCAGCAGCTTGGCGAGCGGGGTACGGGAGACCCAGTACTTC. V usage is TRBV5-1 and J usage is TRBJ2-5; 7 bases align to TRBD2. Trimming took 0 bases from V and 5 from J; bases not matched to a gene: 7. CDR1 and CDR2 from the germline V gene are SGHRS and YFSETQ. This CDR3 comprises 15 residues.

This clonotype appeared a few times. CDR3 amino acids: CSAGPPRPNQPQHF. The DNA of the CDR3 is TGCAGTGCTGGGCCCCCCAGGCCTAATCAGCCCCAGCATTTT. The chain is built from TRBV20-1 and TRBJ1-5; D not resolved. Trimming left V 5 bases short and J 4 bases short, with 15 bases between. Germline CDR1 is DFQATT and CDR2 is SNEGSKA (reference sequence). CDR3 size: 14 residues.

This clonotype was counted ten times or more. The chain links TRBV29-1 to TRBJ2-3; 9 bases map to TRBD2. The V and J ends lost 2 bases and 8 bases, in that order; junction bases with no gene match: 11. The germline CDR1 and CDR2 sequences are SQVTM and ANQGSEA. CDR3 length: 15 residues. CDR3: CSVEPLAGLGVTQYF. In DNA, the CDR3 is TGCAGCGTTGAACCCCTAGCGGGACTAGGAGTTACGCAGTATTTT.

V is TRBV27 and J is TRBJ1-2; 10 nucleotides match TRBD1. The CDR3 contains 19 residues. The V gene's germline CDR1 is MNHEY and CDR2 SMNVEV (reference sequence). V dropped 5 bases and J dropped 5; count of bases not matched to a gene: 20. The CDR3 DNA reads TGTGCCAGCAGTCGCCTCATGGGACAGGGGTCCTCCTTACCTTATGGCTACACCTTC. It is translated as CASSRLMGQGSSLPYGYTF.

This clonotype has ten or more counts. The CDR3: CASAPTDRQETQYF. CDR3 nucleotide sequence: TGTGCCAGCGCCCCTACAGACCGACAAGAGACCCAGTACTTC. The chain is built from TRBV11-2 and TRBJ2-5; unclear D gene. CDR1 SGHAT and CDR2 FQNNGV come from the germline V gene. Trimming cost V 8 bases and J 2 bases, with 15 bases left between them. This CDR3 contains 14 residues.

This chain joins TRBV28 and TRBJ2-4; maybe TRBD1 (5 bases). The ends were cut back, 5 bases at V and 0 bases at J, with 11 bases in the middle. The CDR3 is made up of 15 amino acids. The germline V gene encodes CDR1 MDHEN and CDR2 SYDVKM. Here the CDR3 DNA reads TGTGCCAGCAGTGGCAGGGAACTAGCCAAAAACATTCAGTACTTC. This codes for CASSGRELAKNIQYF.

This clonotype was recorded a few times. This chain uses TRBV7-2 with TRBJ2-5, with 8 bases fitting TRBD2. The CDR3 runs 17 residues. Germline-derived CDR1 and CDR2 are SGHTA and FQGNSA. V was pared by 1 base and J by 0 bases, with 7 bases of the junction left unmatched. CDR3 region: CASSLGGSGGYQETQYF. CDR3 bases: TGTGCCAGCAGCTTAGGAGGGAGCGGGGGATACCAAGAGACCCAGTACTTC.

The chain is built from TRBV7-9 and TRBJ1-6; possible D gene TRBD1, 5 bases. Germline CDR1 SEHNR, CDR2 FQNEAQ (reference sequence). The CDR3 covers 14 residues. Deletions cut 1 base from V and 10 bases from J, with 11 bases between. CDR3 sequence reads: CASSLETEGSPLHF. In DNA, the CDR3 is TGTGCCAGCAGCTTAGAGACAGAAGGATCACCCCTCCACTTT.

Many counts were recorded for this clonotype. This chain links TRBV20-1 with TRBJ2-3; no clear D gene. The germline CDR1 and CDR2 sequences are DFQATT and SNEGSKA (reference sequence). This CDR3 spans 12 amino acids. The CDR3 region has the DNA TGCAGCCTCATACGGGGCACAGATACGCAGTATTTT. Its translation: CSLIRGTDTQYF.

The chain is built from TRBV20-1 and TRBJ1-2; D remains ambiguous. CDR1 and CDR2 from the germline V gene are DFQATT and SNEGSKA (reference sequence). CDR3 size: 13 residues. V lost 2 bases and J 7 bases, leaving 14 bases between the germline ends. Written as DNA, the CDR3 is TGCAGTGCTAGAATGGAGTCCCTCCGTGGCTACACCTTC. Translating gives CSARMESLRGYTF.

The V gene is TRBV20-1, the J gene TRBJ1-1; the D gene is possibly TRBD1 (5 bases). Germline values: CDR1 DFQATT, CDR2 SNEGSKA (reference sequence). Trimming removed 4 bases at V and 7 bases at J, with 19 bases between. The CDR3 runs to 14 residues. In nucleotides, the CDR3 is TGCAGTGCTACCATCCGGGGACGCTCCCTTGAAGCTTTCTTT. Protein product: CSATIRGRSLEAFF.

J is TRBJ2-2 and V is TRBV7-6, with TRBD1 matching over 8 bases. Trimming took 5 bases from V and 5 from J; bases not matched to a gene: 10. The CDR3 has 16 residues. Per the germline V gene, CDR1 is SGHVS and CDR2 is FNYEAQ. CDR3 sequence: CASSVWGQGATGELFF. The CDR3 nucleotides read TGTGCCAGCAGCGTATGGGGGCAGGGGGCAACCGGGGAGCTGTTTTTT.

This clonotype was found a few times. Germline is not matched at one junction end, which may reflect a read error. This chain connects TRBV27 to TRBJ1-4; D is perhaps TRBD1 (6 bases). The CDR3 runs 15 residues. Germline V gene data show CDR1 as MNHEY and CDR2 as SMNVEV (reference sequence). The CDR3 nucleotides are TGTGCCAGCAGTTCCCAAGGGGACATGGGTGAAAAGCTGTTTTTT. It codes for CASSSQGDMGEKLFF. Together with reference TRBV27 and TRBJ1-4, the CDR3 gives the full variable domain: EAQVTQNPRYLITVTGKKLTVTCSQNMNHEYMSWYRQDPGLGLRQIYYSMNVEVTDKGDVPEGYKVSRKEKRNFPLILESPSPNQTSLYFCASSSQGDMGEKLFFGSGTQLSVL.

The count of this clonotype is one. This rearrangement joins TRBV6-1 to TRBJ1-1; 9 bases are a match to TRBD1. The ends lost 4 bases at V and 5 bases at J; junction bases unmatched: 5. The germline CDR1 and CDR2 sequences are MNHNS and SASEGT. The length of the CDR3 is 14 residues. For the CDR3, the DNA is TGTGCCAGCAGTGCCGGGACAGGGTTTACTGAAGCTTTCTTT. It is translated as CASSAGTGFTEAFF.